The present T cell receptor beta chain was sequenced within a study of T cells of healthy individuals. TCRdb independently ran MiXCR on the 5' RACE reads; one entry per CDR3 protein. The data show more than 85,000 distinct CDR3 sequences, roughly 18% seen once. The sequence was obtained from a human donor in good health.

CDR3 residues: CASSLIGGVKNTGELFF. The DNA for the CDR3 is TGTGCCAGCAGCTTAATCGGTGGCGTGAAGAACACCGGGGAGCTGTTTTTT. The chain links TRBV7-9 to TRBJ2-2; no clear D. CDR3 length: 17 residues. The germline V and J ends were trimmed by 2 bases and 1 base, with 14 bases remaining between them. Germline V gives CDR1 SEHNR, CDR2 FQNEAQ (reference sequence).